Detailed here is one TCR beta chain. What it recognizes is unknown. Germline CDR1 reads SGHRS; CDR2 reads YFSETQ. V dropped 3 bases and J dropped 5 bases, with 11 bases sitting between them. The length of the CDR3 is 13 residues. The protocol was immunoSEQ multiplex PCR, while the TCRdb copy is restricted to in-frame clones and leaves out a portion. The sample lists about 980,000 clones; about 80% were seen once. The sample is drawn from a study of shared clonotypes between healthy human individuals. Partitioning of CD4+ cells yielded a CD45RA+ naive subset and a CD45RA-negative memory subset. Study-wide results and limits: Among a handful of donors, around 5% of naive CD4 clonotypes were found in common. Limited genetic and exposure-history diversity came from having few donors.

This sequence joins TRBV5-1 and TRBJ1-1, with D perhaps matching TRBD1 (6 bases). The clonotype originates from a man between 18 and 35 years old in good health. Sequencing was done on a sample of memory CD4+ T cells sorted from blood. The subset denotes: CD45RA-negative fraction. Here the CDR3 DNA reads TGCGCCAGCAGCTGGGGGACAAGTACTGAAGCTTTCTTT. It translates to CASSWGTSTEAFF.